This TCR beta chain appears in the sequencing data of a study of T-cell reconstitution after alpha-beta-depleted transplantation in children. Study findings and constraints: Several hundred expanded graft clones reportedly gave rise to the alpha-beta T cells present about two months after transplant. Newly generated T cells supplied most T-cell counts and diversity one year post-transplant. The high TCRbeta diversity at day 60 in some patients came from surviving recipient T cells and thymic progenitors.

Unique molecular identifiers tagged the TCRbeta library. TCRdb re-derived calls from the PCR reads in MiXCR, one entry per CDR3 protein. In the table there are some 830,000 distinct CDR3 sequences, 15% to 20% of which are singletons. This clonotype was seen at least ten times. Its antigen is not known. The receptor was derived from a male patient between 5 and 17 years old who had a stem cell transplant for acute lymphoblastic leukemia, so the T cells may come from the graft donor. Sequencing was performed on PBMCs, mostly from graft donor cells, taken 360 days after TCRalphabeta/CD19-depleted stem cell transplant.

The CDR3 DNA reads TGTGCCAGCTCACCACTTTCTAGCGGGAGTAGGACAGATACGCAGTATTTT. Translated, it gives CASSPLSSGSRTDTQYF. J is TRBJ2-3 and V is TRBV18; TRBD2 matches 10 bases. The germline gives CDR1 KGHSH, CDR2 LQKENI. The V and J ends lost 1 base and 3 bases, in that order; junction bases with no gene match: 7. The CDR3 sequence is 17 residues long. Together with reference TRBV18 and TRBJ2-3, the CDR3 gives the full variable domain: NAGVMQNPRHLVRRRGQEARLRCSPMKGHSHVYWYRQLPEEGLKFMVYLQKENIIDESGMPKERFSAEFPKEGPSILRIQQVVRGDSAAYFCASSPLSSGSRTDTQYFGPGTRLTVL.